This T cell receptor beta chain emerged from a study of blood T cell repertoires in COVID-19. Study information: Sample material is recorded as cDNA or gDNA derived from T cells, B-cell-depleted T cells, or PBMCs.

V lost 4 bases to trimming and J lost 1 base, with 13 bases between them. The CDR3 is made up of 15 amino acids. In germline, CDR1 is LNHDA, CDR2 SQIVND (reference sequence). Measured with immunoSEQ multiplex PCR; TCRdb has only the in-frame clones, and not every one. The data show about 210,000 clones, with 70% to 90% seen just once and around 8.8% held by the top ten. Study members were between 18 and 89 years old and lived in 20 to 25 US regions. The TCR sequence derives from a middle-aged man who had recovered from COVID-19. This sequence joins TRBV19 and TRBJ1-1, with D perhaps matching TRBD1 (6 bases). The sample taken for sequencing was PBMCs or T cells enriched from blood (not recorded which). CDR3 DNA sequence: TGTGCCAGTAGTAAATCCGGGACAAGGAACACTGAAGCTTTCTTT. Its protein product is CASSKSGTRNTEAFF.